This T cell receptor beta chain was captured in a study of pediatric ulcerative colitis (dated by TCRdb to between 2017 and 2020). In the study overall: Among the ulcerative colitis patients, about seven had pancolitis and two had left-sided colitis, and histology in every patient was consistent with ulcerative colitis. Using the Pediatric Ulcerative Colitis Activity Index, a couple of patients were classed as having mild disease, several as having moderate disease and three as having acute severe colitis. Roughly nine newly diagnosed, treatment-naive pediatric ulcerative colitis patients and a handful of non-IBD control children each provided paired blood and rectal samples.

No immunosuppressive medication had been given to the ulcerative colitis patients before the diagnostic colonoscopy. Blood was sampled at the time of the colonoscopy. The Wizard kit (Promega) was used to extract genomic DNA from both blood and intestinal samples. Worth noting for this clone: The antigen it recognizes is unknown. No base quality information exists; no much larger clone differs at one position.

Rearranged CDR3 beta regions were amplified from genomic DNA with multiplex V and J primers using the immunoSEQ TRB Survey service. To keep sequencing depth the same across samples, survey-level depth of up to 500,000 reads per sample was applied. The libraries were purified, combined into pools and sequenced with Illumina technology. The source study handled its data this way. immunoSEQ online tools were used for productive clonality, sample overlap, pairwise scatters, CDR3 beta length, V/D/J gene usage and productiveness. Calculated diversity was the number of unique rearrangements divided by total templates times 100; Shannon and Simpson indices were also computed. For principal component analysis, Z-score normalized data were analyzed with the R prcomp function and the ggbiplot package. Blood-rectal clonal overlap within each subject was quantified with Morisita's index. TCRdb stores this immuneACCESS table with in-frame sequences only. Part of the clones is absent; in the studies checked, under half of the shortfall reflects unresolved V genes, and no reason is known for the rest. V and J calls and clone size are those listed in that table; D and trimming were worked out from the DNA. Present in this sample are roughly 64,000 clones, about nine tenths of which were seen just once. About 3% of the sample comes from the top ten.

Results and caveats for the whole study, not just this receptor: Features of the rectal repertoire distinguished controls, mild-moderate colitis patients and acute severe colitis patients, and in acute severe colitis, rectal diversity was reduced because of clonal expansions. The healthy control group was small, with only a few individuals. Two rectal CDR3 clonotypes were present in all ulcerative colitis patients and in none of the controls. Two patients' blood samples yielded substantially fewer templates for technical reasons and were excluded from blood-rectal overlap analysis. Autologous blood-rectal clonal overlap was significantly higher in ulcerative colitis patients than in controls, suggesting increased T cell trafficking to inflamed tissue. Because repertoires came from total lymphocyte DNA, patterns in rare subsets such as regulatory T cells may not be reflected.

The sequence derives from a boy younger than 18 with severe ulcerative colitis. The sequencing sample was made of blood.

The base sequence is TGTGCCAGCAGTGAAAAGGGAGGGGCCCAAGAGACCCAGTACTTC. It translates to CASSEKGGAQETQYF. Rearrangement joined TRBV2 to TRBJ2-5, with 7 bases matching TRBD2. From the germline V gene, CDR1 is SNHLY and CDR2 is FYNNEI. Trimmed from V: 2 bases; trimmed from J: 1 base; junction bases lacking a gene match: 4. There are 15 amino acids in the CDR3, from cysteine to phenylalanine inclusive. Only the CDR3 part of the read is kept: 45 bases, read in frame from the first base.